This T cell receptor beta chain was identified during a study of cytomegalovirus exposure and HLA in healthy donors. The repertoire was sequenced with immunoSEQ multiplex PCR; TCRdb's copy has only in-frame clones and lacks some. The sample yields 150,000 to 200,000 clones, 86% seen once. The CDR3 loop spans 15 amino acids. With V trimmed by 1 base and J by 7 bases, 7 bases remained unmatched. Germline CDR1 and CDR2: MGHRA and YSYEKL. V usage is TRBV4-1 and J usage is TRBJ2-5, with 9 bases aligning to TRBD2. The sequence derives from a man aged 18 to 30 in good health and CMV-seropositive. Source material: PBMCs. The CDR3 protein is CASSQAAGGAGTQYF. CDR3 bases: TGCGCCAGCAGCCAAGCCGCGGGGGGGGCCGGGACCCAGTACTTC.